This entry concerns a single TCR beta chain. Original processing methods: Estimates of nucleated cell counts were drawn from the amplification of reference gene primers. TCRdb keeps only in-frame clones here, not all; method: immunoSEQ multiplex PCR. That table furnishes V, J and clone size, whereas the DNA furnished D and trimming. The repertoire holds about 180,000 clones, approximately 88% seen once, with 5.5% to 8% in the top ten. The record originates from a study of blood T cell repertoires in COVID-19. The overall study: Specimens from acute and convalescent COVID-19 originated in the United States, Italy and Spain. T cells, B-cell-depleted T cells, or PBMCs provided the cDNA or gDNA that served as material.

The CDR3 is 16 residues long. From germline, CDR1 is LGHDT and CDR2 YNNKEL (reference sequence). Trimming removed 0 bases at V and 9 bases at J, with 20 bases between. In Seattle, patients joined the study during active infection and were tracked longitudinally. The sequenced material came from peripheral blood. The receptor was derived from a woman aged 35 to 49 with COVID-19, enrolled during active disease. V and J are TRBV3-1 (or the pseudogene TRBV3-2) and TRBJ1-1, with D possibly TRBD1 on 6 matching bases. The CDR3 spells CASSQDGGVWVRKAFF. The CDR3 coding sequence is TGTGCCAGCAGCCAAGATGGGGGCGTTTGGGTTAGGAAAGCTTTCTTT.